This T cell receptor beta chain was identified during a study of blood T cell repertoires in COVID-19. Whole-study context: The United States, Italy and Spain supplied acute and convalescent COVID-19 samples.

The study drew participants aged roughly 18 to 89 years from some 25 US areas. The germline V gene encodes CDR1 SGHTA and CDR2 FQGTGA. This CDR3 has 15 residues. V lost 2 bases, J lost 3 bases, and 10 bases lay in between. Per the authors' pipeline: Amplification from reference gene primers served as the basis for estimated nucleated cell counts. Assay used: immunoSEQ multiplex PCR; TCRdb lists only in-frame clones, some missing. The V and J calls and the clone size are those of that table, but D and trimming were determined from the DNA. The sample shows 150,000 to 200,000 clones, around four fifths of them seen only once.

The V and J genes are TRBV7-3 and TRBJ2-2; unclear D gene. The sequence derives from a woman aged 45-65 years who had recovered from COVID-19. Sequencing input: PBMCs or T cells enriched from blood (not recorded which). CDR3 DNA: TGTGCCAGCAGCTTACTACCCGGGTACACCGGGGAGCTGTTTTTT. This gives the protein CASSLLPGYTGELFF. Complete variable domain (other parts from reference TRBV7-3 and TRBJ2-2): GAGVSQTPSNKVTEKGKYVELRCDPISGHTALYWYRQSLGQGPEFLIYFQGTGAADDSGLPNDRFFAVRPEGSVSTLKIQRTERGDSAVYLCASSLLPGYTGELFFGEGSRLTVL.